What follows are 14 T cell receptor beta chains derived from one specimen sequenced in a study of T-cell memory formation after mild COVID-19. TCRdb analysed the 5' RACE reads with MiXCR anew, one entry per CDR3 protein. The sample includes about 55,000 distinct CDR3 sequences, roughly a quarter seen only once; the top ten take roughly 43%. The sample taken for sequencing was PBMCs or a T cell subset sorted from them (not recorded which). The receptors were sampled from a man aged 18 to 30 who had mild COVID-19 (a few samples of this study predate the infection). Cell type and time point are not known.

This clonotype was observed a few times. This chain uses TRBV5-1 with TRBJ2-7; no clear D gene. CDR3 length: 14 residues. Germline assignment: CDR1 SGHRS and CDR2 YFSETQ. V gave up 7 bases and J gave up 4 bases, with 18 bases separating them. The CDR3 DNA reads TGCGCCAGCCGAACCACGACTGGATGGTACGAGCAGTACTTC. It specifies CASRTTTGWYEQYF.

This chain joins TRBV27 and TRBJ2-1, with a possible D match to TRBD2 (7 bases). From germline, CDR1 is MNHEY and CDR2 SMNVEV (reference sequence). V was cut by 3 bases and J by 5 bases, with 11 bases left in between. The CDR3 is 14 amino acids. CDR3 coding DNA: TGTGCCAGCAGTTTCGGGGGGCTTAACAATGAGCAGTTCTTC. Translated: CASSFGGLNNEQFF.

This clonotype occurred a few times. The J gene is TRBJ1-1, the V gene TRBV6-1; D perhaps matches TRBD1 (5 bases). Germline loops: CDR1 MNHNS, CDR2 SASEGT. Trimming took off 2 bases at V and 4 bases at J, with 14 bases between the two ends. CDR3 size: 15 residues. CDR3 sequence (DNA): TGTGCCAGCAGTGAATTTCGGGGGTTCGGCACTGAAGCTTTCTTT. Translation: CASSEFRGFGTEAFF.

CDR3 DNA: TGTGCCAGCAGCTCGACCTTGGGACAGGGTGGAGGCTACGAGCAGTACGTC. This encodes CASSSTLGQGGGYEQYV. The chain links TRBV6-1 to TRBJ2-7; 9 bases align to TRBD1. V lost 6 bases to trimming and J lost 3 bases; unmatched junction nucleotides: 15. Germline loops: CDR1 MNHNS, CDR2 SASEGT. The CDR3 is 17 residues long.

This clonotype was seen many times. The chain couples TRBV6-1 to TRBJ2-3; TRBD1 aligns across 12 bases. Germline V lookup: CDR1 MNHNS, CDR2 SASEGT. V lost 3 bases and J lost 5; bases outside the gene matches: 9. The CDR3 sequence is 17 residues long. CDR3 loop: CASSDAIRDRGRDTQYF. CDR3 nucleotides: TGTGCCAGCAGTGACGCAATACGGGACAGGGGGCGAGATACGCAGTATTTT.

In its sample, this clonotype was seen a few times. The rearrangement links TRBV7-9 to TRBJ1-1; TRBD1 agrees at 8 bases. Per the germline V gene, CDR1 is SEHNR and CDR2 is FQNEAQ (reference sequence). V shed 5 bases and J 4 bases; nucleotides not matched to a gene: 6. This CDR3 region has 14 residues. The chain's CDR3 is CASSTRQGSTEAFF. The CDR3 DNA follows: TGTGCCAGCAGCACTAGACAGGGGAGCACTGAAGCTTTCTTT.

The chain uses TRBV4-1 and TRBJ2-3, with D possibly matching TRBD2 (7 bases). Per germline, CDR1 MGHRA and CDR2 YSYEKL. V was shortened by 1 base and J by 5 bases, with 19 bases between the two germline ends. CDR3 length: 17 amino acids. CDR3 sequence (DNA): TGCGCCAGCAGCCAAGTTAAGGGGGGGCCCCCAGGAGATACGCAGTATTTT. Its protein product is CASSQVKGGPPGDTQYF.

The chain recombines TRBV7-9 with TRBJ2-1; possibly TRBD2 for D (5 bases). From germline, CDR1 is SEHNR and CDR2 FQNEAQ (reference sequence). This CDR3 region has 16 residues. V was clipped by 5 bases and J by 0 bases, with 14 bases between them. CDR3 amino acids: CASSDQNGVSYNEQFF. The CDR3 DNA reads TGTGCCAGCAGCGACCAGAACGGGGTCTCCTACAATGAGCAGTTCTTC.

The chain joins TRBV5-1 to TRBJ2-3, with D hard to call. Looked up from germline, CDR1 is SGHRS and CDR2 is YFSETQ. V dropped 7 bases and J dropped 0 bases, with 15 bases sitting between them. The CDR3 loop spans 15 amino acids. The CDR3 nucleotides are TGCGCCAGCTGCCTAGAAGGGCAAAGCACAGATACGCAGTATTTT. This sequence encodes CASCLEGQSTDTQYF.

In the case of this clonotype: A read error may account for a junction end that differs from germline. The chain uses TRBV7-8 and TRBJ2-3; 9 bases agree with TRBD2. Germline assignment: CDR1 SGHVS and CDR2 FQNEAQ. This CDR3 is 15 amino acids long. Here the CDR3 reads CASSPSGDSTDTQYF. Here the CDR3 DNA reads TGTGCCAGCAGCCCTAGCGGGGACAGCACAGATACGCAATATTTT.

The rearrangement links TRBV5-6 to TRBJ2-5; D gene unclear. The V end was cut by 4 bases, the J end by 0 bases, with 7 bases between. Germline V gives CDR1 SGHDT, CDR2 YYEEEE. The CDR3 has 13 amino acids. This chain's CDR3 is CASSLNYQETQYF. CDR3 coding DNA: TGTGCCAGCAGCCTCAATTACCAAGAGACCCAGTACTTC.

The rearrangement joins TRBV5-1 to TRBJ2-7; the match to TRBD1 covers 11 bases. This CDR3 is built from 15 residues. Germline CDR1 reads SGHRS; CDR2 reads YFSETQ. Trimming took 4 bases from V and 5 from J; bases not matched to a gene: 8. The CDR3 loop reads CASSLRTGGLNEQYF. The CDR3 coding sequence is TGCGCCAGCAGCCTACGGACAGGGGGCTTGAACGAGCAGTACTTC.

This clonotype was counted between two and nine times. The chain combines TRBV11-2 with TRBJ2-7, with 7 bases aligning to TRBD1. CDR1 and CDR2 from the germline V gene are SGHAT and FQNNGV. The CDR3 runs 16 residues. V lost 1 base and J lost 0; bases outside the gene matches: 6. The CDR3 nucleotides read TGTGCCAGCAGCTTAGTCCCCGGGACAGACTCCTACGAGCAGTACGTC. Translation: CASSLVPGTDSYEQYV.

This clonotype showed up just a few times. The chain has TRBV7-3 and TRBJ2-7; D may correspond to TRBD1 or TRBD2 (5 bases each). This CDR3 has 16 residues. Per the germline V gene, CDR1 is SGHTA and CDR2 is FQGTGA. V was pared by 2 bases and J by 0 bases, with 14 bases between. This chain's CDR3 is CASSLYRDRSSYEQYV. For the CDR3, the DNA is TGTGCCAGCAGCTTATATAGGGACCGAAGCTCCTACGAGCAGTACGTC.